This T cell receptor (beta chain) is drawn from a study of Graves' ophthalmopathy and Graves' hyperthyroidism. Study findings and constraints: Using a 13-signature model, the authors split ophthalmopathy from stable hyperthyroidism, with roughly 91% sensitivity and approximately 78% specificity.

This CDR3 contains 14 residues. Germline CDR1 SGHTA, CDR2 FQGNSA. Details on this clonotype: As yet, its antigen is unknown. A much larger clone lies one base from this, so it may be a read error.

RNA transcripts were the template, and TCR beta CDR3 regions were amplified from them. An opening RT-PCR round employed HTBI primers and preceded a second-round multiplex PCR. TCRdb re-called the multiplex PCR reads with MiXCR, one entry per CDR3 protein. Of around 470,000 distinct CDR3 sequences in the sample, around 14% were seen once. Sequenced input: blood. This sequence joins TRBV7-2 and TRBJ2-7; tentatively, D is TRBD1 or TRBD2 (6 bases each). The source is a woman in her thirties with Graves' ophthalmopathy. The CDR3 region is CAISLGGKAYEQYF. The DNA of the CDR3 is TGTGCCATCAGCTTAGGGGGGAAAGCCTACGAGCAGTACTTC.